Listed here is a single T cell receptor (beta chain). Its antigen is unknown. Germline loops: CDR1 DFQATT, CDR2 SNEGSKA (reference sequence). The CDR3 runs to 17 residues. The record originates from a study of CXCR3-negative and CXCR3-positive naive CD8 T cells. Study-level results: Relative to memory CD8+ cells, whose diversity was much lower, both naive subsets had comparably high diversity.

Through 5' RACE with UMI labels, the TRB cDNA libraries were prepared. Reprocessing the 5' RACE reads, TCRdb reports a single entry for every CDR3 protein and omits DNA. The table for this sample gives 20,000 to 25,000 distinct CDR3 sequences. The source material was naive CXCR3- CD8+ T cells from blood. Subset described: CD45RO-CCR7+CD27+CD95- naive CD8+ T cells lacking CXCR3 (TNR3-). The receptor was isolated from a human donor in good health. Some clones in this sample may be carry-over from other donors' samples. The gene calls are TRBV20-1 and TRBJ2-1; without DNA, the TCRdb call of TRBD2 cannot be checked. The chain's CDR3 is CSARDRRLAAGYNEQFF.